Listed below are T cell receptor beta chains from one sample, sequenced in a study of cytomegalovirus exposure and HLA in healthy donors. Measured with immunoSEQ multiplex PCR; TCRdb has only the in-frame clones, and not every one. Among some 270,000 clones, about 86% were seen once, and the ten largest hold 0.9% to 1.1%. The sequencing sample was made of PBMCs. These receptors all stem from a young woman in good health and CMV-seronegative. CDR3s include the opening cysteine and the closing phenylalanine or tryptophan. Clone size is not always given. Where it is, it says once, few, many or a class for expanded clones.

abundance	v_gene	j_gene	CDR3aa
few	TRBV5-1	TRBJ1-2	CASSLGQGSYGYTF
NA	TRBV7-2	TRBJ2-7	CASSSDRVRYEQYF
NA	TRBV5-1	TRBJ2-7	CASSSSGFSYEQYF
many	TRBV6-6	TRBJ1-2	CASSYSTGPHYGYTF
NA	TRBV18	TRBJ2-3	CASSHIAGSMGSTDTQYF
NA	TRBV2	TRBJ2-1	CATPGLAGAAYNEQFF
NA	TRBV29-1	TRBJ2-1	CSVGGTSEDNEQFF
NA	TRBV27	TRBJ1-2	CASSLSSSGGGPEGYTF
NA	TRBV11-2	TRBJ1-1	CASSPIGGFMNTEAFF
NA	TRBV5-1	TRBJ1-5	CASSLGEDQPQHF
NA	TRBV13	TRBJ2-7	CASSLVFGGYRRDEQYF
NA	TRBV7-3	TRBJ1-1	CASSPRQGYTEAFF
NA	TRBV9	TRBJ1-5	CASSRGGQGVNQPQHF
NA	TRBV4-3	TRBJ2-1	CASSPNVGTPYNEQFF
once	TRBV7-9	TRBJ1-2	CASSLEGSNYGYTF
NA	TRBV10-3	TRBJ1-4	CAIKAGATNEKLFF
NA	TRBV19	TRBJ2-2	CASSLADRGNTGELFF
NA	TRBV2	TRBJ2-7	CASSLQGFDEQYF
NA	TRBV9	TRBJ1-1	CASSGRGMNTEAFF
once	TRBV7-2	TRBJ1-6	CASSLTGETNSPLHF
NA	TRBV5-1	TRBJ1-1	CASSLVRGGNTEAFF
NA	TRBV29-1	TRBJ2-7	CSTTGVTLYEQYF
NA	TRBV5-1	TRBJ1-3	CASSPGTGDLSGNTIYF
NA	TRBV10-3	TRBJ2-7	CAISESPPGQLSYEQYF
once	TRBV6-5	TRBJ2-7	CASRPGTANSYEQYF
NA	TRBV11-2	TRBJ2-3	CASSLVLGAGDTQYF
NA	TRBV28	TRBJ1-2	CASSPNRGLGYTF
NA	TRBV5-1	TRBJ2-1	CASSFPTVVAEADSYNEQFF
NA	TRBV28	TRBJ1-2	CASSRGQGSHGYTF
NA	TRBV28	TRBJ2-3	CASRPSGAADTQYF
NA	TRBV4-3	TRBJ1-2	CASSQGTGLNYGYTF
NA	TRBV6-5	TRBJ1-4	CASSLGTGANEKLFF
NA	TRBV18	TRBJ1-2	CASSTNPGQGSGGYTF
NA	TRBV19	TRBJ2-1	CASSRTGGMGNEQFF
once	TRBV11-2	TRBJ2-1	CASSLVRNEQFF
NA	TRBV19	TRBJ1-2	CASGGTGGVGYGYTF
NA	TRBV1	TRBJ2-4	CTSSHHPGAAKNIQYF
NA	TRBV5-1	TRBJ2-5	CASSLTSGKETQYF
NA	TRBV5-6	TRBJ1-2	CASSLKLVFSNYGYTF
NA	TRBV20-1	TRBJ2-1	CSFQDGEQFF
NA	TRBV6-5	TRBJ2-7	CASSYSSRAAYEQYF
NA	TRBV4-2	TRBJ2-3	CASSPRHTDTQYF
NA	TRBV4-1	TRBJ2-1	CASSQDPRAGGTYNEQFF
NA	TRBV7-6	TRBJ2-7	CASSTRQGSREQYF
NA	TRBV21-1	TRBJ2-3	CASSNVKRGTDTQYF
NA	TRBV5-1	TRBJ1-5	CASSLGGFKDGDSPQHF
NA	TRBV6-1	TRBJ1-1	CASSHHGRTEAFF
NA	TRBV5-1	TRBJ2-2	CASSFNTGRTGELFF
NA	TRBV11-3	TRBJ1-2	CASSLPTPAVYGYTF
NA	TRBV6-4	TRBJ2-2	CASSEVAGETGELFF
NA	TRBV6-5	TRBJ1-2	CASSRTGGNYGYTF
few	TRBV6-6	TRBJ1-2	CASGSSYGYTF
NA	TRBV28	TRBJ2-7	CASSGSYWGPSYEQYF
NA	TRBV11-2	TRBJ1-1	CASNRQGLNTEAFF
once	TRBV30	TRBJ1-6	CAWSSGNTYNSPLHF
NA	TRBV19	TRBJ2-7	CASSIEIGTGVGEQYF
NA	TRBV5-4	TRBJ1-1	CASSSQTGFAEAFF
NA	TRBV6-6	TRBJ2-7	CASRSGAPYEQYF
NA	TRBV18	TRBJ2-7	CASSPPSGTDSYEQYF
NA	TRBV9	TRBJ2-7	CASSVESGLTYEQYF